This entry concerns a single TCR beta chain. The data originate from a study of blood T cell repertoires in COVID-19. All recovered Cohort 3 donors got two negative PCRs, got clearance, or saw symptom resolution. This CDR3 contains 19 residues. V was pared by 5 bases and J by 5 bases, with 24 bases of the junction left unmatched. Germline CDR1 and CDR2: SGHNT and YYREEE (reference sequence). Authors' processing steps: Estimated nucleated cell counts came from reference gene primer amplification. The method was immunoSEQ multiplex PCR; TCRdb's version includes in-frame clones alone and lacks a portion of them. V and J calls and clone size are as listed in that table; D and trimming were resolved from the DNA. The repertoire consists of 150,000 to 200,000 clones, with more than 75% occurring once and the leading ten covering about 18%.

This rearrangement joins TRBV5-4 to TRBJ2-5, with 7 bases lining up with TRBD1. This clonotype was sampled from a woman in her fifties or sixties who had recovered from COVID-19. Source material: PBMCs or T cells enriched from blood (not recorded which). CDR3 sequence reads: CASSPLSAGGTLSRETQYF. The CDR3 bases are TGTGCCAGCAGTCCGCTCTCAGCAGGGGGTACTCTGTCGCGTGAGACCCAGTACTTC.